This T cell receptor (beta chain) comes out of a study of blood T cell repertoires in COVID-19 (dated by TCRdb to 2019 to 2021). In terms of the full investigation: Collaborator samples came from the United States, Italy and Spain and covered acute and convalescent phases of COVID-19. Samples were obtained from the ongoing ImmuneRACE study (first 160 participants) and from 1,254 subjects provided by 6 global collaborators. The repertoires were released in a freely available public database intended as a resource for research on the immune response to SARS-CoV-2. HLA class I and class II types, where available, came from metadata supplied by the sample provider rather than from assay-based typing. The sample metadata nearly always contained a de-identified subject ID, COVID-19 status, age in years and sex. Deeply sampled blood TCRbeta repertoires from subjects exposed to, actively infected with, or recovered from COVID-19 were included in the dataset. The material from the prospective study consisted of cDNA or gDNA derived from T cells, B-cell-depleted T cells, or PBMCs.

V ends up 0 bases short and J 5 bases short, with an unmatched junction base count of 12. From the cysteine up to the phenylalanine, the CDR3 has a length of 18 residues. Kept here is only the CDR3 DNA, which spans 54 bases and is read in frame from base 1. From a lookup of the germline V gene, CDR1 and CDR2 are LGHNA and YNFKEQ. Beyond this particular receptor, the publication reports: The quantity of clinical and demographic metadata differed by source and by participant and was supplied without curation.

Comment on this clone: The antigen it recognizes is unknown. Per-base qualities were not stored, and no clone one base away is much larger.

TCRbeta CDR3 regions were amplified from genomic DNA by means of the immunoSEQ Assay, a bias-controlled multiplex PCR. In the authors' own workflow: Within the assay, amplification of reference gene primers was used to estimate how many nucleated cells each sample contained. To quantify the absolute abundance of each unique TCRbeta CDR3 rearrangement, sequence reads were collapsed and filtered. Productive Simpson clonality was computed per sample as the square root of Simpson's diversity index over productive rearrangements. Held by TCRdb, this immuneACCESS table contains in-frame sequences only and omits some clones. Under half of the omission traces to an unresolved V gene where checked; the cause of the rest is unknown. For V, J and clone size, that table is used; D and trimming come from the DNA. The sample contains 130,000 to 150,000 clones, under 80% of them found a single time. The ten largest clones add up to roughly 14% of the sample.

The collaborating institutions used their own protocols to collect whole blood in K2EDTA tubes. For TCRbeta analysis, collaborators shipped samples in one of three forms: frozen whole blood, isolated PBMCs, or DNA extracted from either of those sample types. Recombination joined TRBV4-2 with TRBJ2-3, and TRBD2 matches 9 of the central bases. Sequenced material: peripheral blood. The clonotype originates from a man older than 75 with acute or convalescent COVID-19. Read as DNA, the sequence is TGTGCCAGCAGCCAAGACCCCATCGCGGGGGGGAGTGGAGATACGCAGTATTTT. Translation gives CASSQDPIAGGSGDTQYF.